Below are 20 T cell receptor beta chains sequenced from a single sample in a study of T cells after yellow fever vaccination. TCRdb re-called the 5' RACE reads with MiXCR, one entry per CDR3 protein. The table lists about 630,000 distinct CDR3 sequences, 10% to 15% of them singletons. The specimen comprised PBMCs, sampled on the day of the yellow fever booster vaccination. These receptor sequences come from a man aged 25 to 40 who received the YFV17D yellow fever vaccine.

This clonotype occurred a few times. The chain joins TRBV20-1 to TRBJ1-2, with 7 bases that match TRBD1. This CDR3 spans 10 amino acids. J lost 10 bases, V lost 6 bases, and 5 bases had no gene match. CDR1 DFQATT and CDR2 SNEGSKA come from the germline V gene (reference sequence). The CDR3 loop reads CSAQGGFYTF. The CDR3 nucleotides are TGCAGTGCCCAAGGGGGCTTCTACACCTTC.

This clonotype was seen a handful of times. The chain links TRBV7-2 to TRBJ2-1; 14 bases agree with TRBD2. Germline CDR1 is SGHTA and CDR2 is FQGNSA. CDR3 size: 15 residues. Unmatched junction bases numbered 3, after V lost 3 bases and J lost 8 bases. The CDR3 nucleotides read TGTGCCAGCAGCTTGGGACTAGCGGGAGTGGATGAGCAGTTCTTC. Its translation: CASSLGLAGVDEQFF.

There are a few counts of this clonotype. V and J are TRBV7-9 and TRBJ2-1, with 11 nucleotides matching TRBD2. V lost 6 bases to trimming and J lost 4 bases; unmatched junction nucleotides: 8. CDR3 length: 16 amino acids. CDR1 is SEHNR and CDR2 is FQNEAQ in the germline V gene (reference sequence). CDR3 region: CASSLSRTSGYNEQFF. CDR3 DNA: TGTGCCAGCAGTCTATCCCGGACTAGCGGGTACAATGAGCAGTTCTTC.

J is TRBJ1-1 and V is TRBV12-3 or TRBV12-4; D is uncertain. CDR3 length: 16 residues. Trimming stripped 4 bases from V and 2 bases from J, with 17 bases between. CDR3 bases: TGTGCCAGCAGTTACGCCCCAAGCAGAGACAACACTGAAGCTTTCTTT. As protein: CASSYAPSRDNTEAFF.

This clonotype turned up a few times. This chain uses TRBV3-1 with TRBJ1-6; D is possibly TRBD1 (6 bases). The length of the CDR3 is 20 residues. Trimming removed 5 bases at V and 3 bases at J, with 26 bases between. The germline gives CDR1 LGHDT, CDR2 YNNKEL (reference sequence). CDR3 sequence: CASSELPVGQGSIYNSPLHF. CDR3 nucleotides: TGTGCCAGCAGCGAGCTACCGGTGGGGCAGGGGAGTATCTATAATTCACCCCTCCACTTT.

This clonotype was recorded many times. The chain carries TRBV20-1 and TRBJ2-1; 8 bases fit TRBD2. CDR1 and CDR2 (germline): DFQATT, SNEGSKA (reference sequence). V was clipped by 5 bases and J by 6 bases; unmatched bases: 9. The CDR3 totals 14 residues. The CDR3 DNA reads TGCAGTGCTTCCGGGACTAGTGGCGTCAATGAGCAGTTCTTC. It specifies CSASGTSGVNEQFF.

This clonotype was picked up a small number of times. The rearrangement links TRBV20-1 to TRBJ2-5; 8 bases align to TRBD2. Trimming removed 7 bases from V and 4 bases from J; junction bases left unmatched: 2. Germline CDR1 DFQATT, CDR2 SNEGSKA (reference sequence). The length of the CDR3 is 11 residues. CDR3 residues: CSVRGGETQYF. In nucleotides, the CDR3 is TGCAGTGTTCGGGGGGGAGAGACCCAGTACTTC.

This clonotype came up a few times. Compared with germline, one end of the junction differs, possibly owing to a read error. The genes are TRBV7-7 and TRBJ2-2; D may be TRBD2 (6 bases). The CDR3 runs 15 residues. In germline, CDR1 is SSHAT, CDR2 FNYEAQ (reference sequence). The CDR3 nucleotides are TGTGCTAGCAGCTTATACGGAGGGCCTGACGGGGAGCTGTTTTTT. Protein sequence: CASSLYGGPDGELFF.

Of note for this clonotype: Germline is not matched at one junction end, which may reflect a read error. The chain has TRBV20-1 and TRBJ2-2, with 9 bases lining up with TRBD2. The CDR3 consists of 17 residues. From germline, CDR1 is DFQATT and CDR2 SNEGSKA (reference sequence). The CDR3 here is CCARDTRGRAIGGELFF. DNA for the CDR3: TGCTGTGCTAGAGATACTCGCGGGAGGGCCATAGGCGGGGAGCTGTTTTTT.

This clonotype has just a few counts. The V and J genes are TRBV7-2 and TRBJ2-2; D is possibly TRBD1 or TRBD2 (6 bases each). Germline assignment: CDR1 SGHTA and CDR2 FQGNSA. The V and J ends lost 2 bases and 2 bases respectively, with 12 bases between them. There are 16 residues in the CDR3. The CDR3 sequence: CASSLFGGQNTGELFF. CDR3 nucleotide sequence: TGTGCCAGCAGCTTATTTGGGGGGCAAAACACCGGGGAGCTGTTTTTT.

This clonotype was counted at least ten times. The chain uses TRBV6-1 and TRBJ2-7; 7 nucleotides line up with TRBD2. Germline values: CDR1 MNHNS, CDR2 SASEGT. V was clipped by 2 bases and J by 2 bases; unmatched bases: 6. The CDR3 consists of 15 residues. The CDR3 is CASSESGTRAYEQYF. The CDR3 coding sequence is TGTGCCAGCAGTGAAAGCGGGACTCGGGCCTACGAGCAGTACTTC.

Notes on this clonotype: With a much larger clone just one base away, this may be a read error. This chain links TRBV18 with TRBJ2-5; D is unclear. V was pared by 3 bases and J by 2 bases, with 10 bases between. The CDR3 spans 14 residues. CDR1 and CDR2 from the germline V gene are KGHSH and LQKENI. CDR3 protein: CASSPRLIQETQYF. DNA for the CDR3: TGTGCCAGCTCACCCCGGCTAATTCAAGAGACCCAGTACTTC. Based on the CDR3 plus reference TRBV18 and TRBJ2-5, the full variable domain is NAGVMQNPRHLVRRRGQEARLRCSPMKGHSHVYWYRQLPEEGLKFMVYLQKENIIDESGMPKERFSAEFPKEGPSILRIQQVVRGDSAAYFCASSPRLIQETQYFGPGTRLLVL.

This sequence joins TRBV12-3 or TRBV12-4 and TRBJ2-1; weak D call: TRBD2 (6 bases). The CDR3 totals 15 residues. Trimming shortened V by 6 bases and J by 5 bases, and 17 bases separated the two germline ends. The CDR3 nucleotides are TGTGCCAGCAGGCCCGGGGGAGTGGCACACAATGAGCAGTTCTTC. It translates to CASRPGGVAHNEQFF.

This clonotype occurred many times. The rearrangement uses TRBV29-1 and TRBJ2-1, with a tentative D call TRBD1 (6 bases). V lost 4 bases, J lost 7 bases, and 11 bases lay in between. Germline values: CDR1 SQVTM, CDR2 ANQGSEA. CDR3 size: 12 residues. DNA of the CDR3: TGCAGCGTTGTAGGGACAAAAAATGAGCAGTTCTTC. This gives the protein CSVVGTKNEQFF.

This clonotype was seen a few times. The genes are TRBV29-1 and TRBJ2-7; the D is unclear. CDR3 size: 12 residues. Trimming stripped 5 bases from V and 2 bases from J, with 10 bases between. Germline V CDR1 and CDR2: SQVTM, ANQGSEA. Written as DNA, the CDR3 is TGCAGCGTTTTGTACGGAACCTACGAGCAGTACTTC. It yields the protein CSVLYGTYEQYF.

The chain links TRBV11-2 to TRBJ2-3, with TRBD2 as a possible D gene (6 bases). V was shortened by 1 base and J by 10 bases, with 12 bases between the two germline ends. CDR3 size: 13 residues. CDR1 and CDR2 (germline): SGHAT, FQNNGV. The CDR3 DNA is TGTGCCAGCAGCTTAGGGGGGGATTGGCCGCAGTATTTT. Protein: CASSLGGDWPQYF.

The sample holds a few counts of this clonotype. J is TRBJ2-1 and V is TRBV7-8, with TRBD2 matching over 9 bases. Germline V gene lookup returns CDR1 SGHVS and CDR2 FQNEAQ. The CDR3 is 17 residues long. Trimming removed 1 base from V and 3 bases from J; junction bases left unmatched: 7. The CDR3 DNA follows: TGTGCCAGCAGCTTAGTTCTGCGGGAGGGCGGCTACAATGAGCAGTTCTTC. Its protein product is CASSLVLREGGYNEQFF.

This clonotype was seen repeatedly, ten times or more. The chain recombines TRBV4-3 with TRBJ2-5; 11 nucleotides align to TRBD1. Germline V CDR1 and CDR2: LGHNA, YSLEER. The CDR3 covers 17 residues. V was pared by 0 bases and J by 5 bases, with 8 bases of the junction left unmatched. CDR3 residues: CASSQDGPGTGGETQYF. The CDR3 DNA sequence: TGCGCCAGCAGCCAAGACGGACCCGGGACAGGGGGGGAGACCCAGTACTTC.

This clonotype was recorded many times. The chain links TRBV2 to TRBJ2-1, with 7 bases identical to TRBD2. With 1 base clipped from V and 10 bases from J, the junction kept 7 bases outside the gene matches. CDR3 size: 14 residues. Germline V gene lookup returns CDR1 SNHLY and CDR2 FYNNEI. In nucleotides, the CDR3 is TGTGCCAGCAGTGAAGGGGTCGGGGGGAGAGAGCAGTTCTTC. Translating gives CASSEGVGGREQFF.

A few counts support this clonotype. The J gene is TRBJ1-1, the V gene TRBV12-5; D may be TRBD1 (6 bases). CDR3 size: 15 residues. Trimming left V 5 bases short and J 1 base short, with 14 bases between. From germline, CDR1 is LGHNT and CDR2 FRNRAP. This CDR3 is CASGPGGGRNTEAFF. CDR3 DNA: TGTGCTAGTGGTCCGGGGGGCGGACGGAACACTGAAGCTTTCTTT.